This TCR beta chain derives from a study of T cell changes during pregnancy in multiple sclerosis. TCRdb keeps only in-frame clones here, not all; method: immunoSEQ multiplex PCR. The data show under 50,000 clones, with roughly 90% seen just once and about 0.73% held by the top ten. Trimming removed 6 bases from V and 3 bases from J; junction bases left unmatched: 4. This CDR3 is built from 13 residues. Germline V gene lookup returns CDR1 MNHEY and CDR2 SVGAGI. The TCR originated in a female donor with multiple sclerosis, enrolled in a pregnancy study. The genes are TRBV6-5 and TRBJ2-7, with 8 bases aligning to TRBD2. The sequenced sample was CD4+ T cells from peripheral blood mononuclear cells, obtained in the first trimester of pregnancy. CDR3 region: CASSGAGGYEQYF. The DNA of the CDR3 is TGTGCCAGCAGCGGGGCGGGAGGCTACGAGCAGTACTTC.